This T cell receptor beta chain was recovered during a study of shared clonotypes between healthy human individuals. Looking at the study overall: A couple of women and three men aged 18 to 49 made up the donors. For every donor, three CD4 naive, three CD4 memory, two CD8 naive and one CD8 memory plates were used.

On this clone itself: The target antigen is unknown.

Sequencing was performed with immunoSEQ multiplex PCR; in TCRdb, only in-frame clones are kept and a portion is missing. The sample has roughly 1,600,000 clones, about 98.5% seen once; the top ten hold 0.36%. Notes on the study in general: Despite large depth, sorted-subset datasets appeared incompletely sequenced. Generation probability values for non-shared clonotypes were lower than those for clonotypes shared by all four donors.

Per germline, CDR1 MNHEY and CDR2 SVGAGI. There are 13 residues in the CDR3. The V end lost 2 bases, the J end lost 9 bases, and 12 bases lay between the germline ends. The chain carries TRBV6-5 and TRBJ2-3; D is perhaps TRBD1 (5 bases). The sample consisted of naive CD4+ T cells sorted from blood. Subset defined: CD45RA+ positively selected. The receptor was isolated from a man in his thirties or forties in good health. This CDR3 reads CASSYAEGATQYF. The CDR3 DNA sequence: TGTGCCAGCAGTTACGCCGAAGGGGCGACGCAGTATTTT.